The 25 T cell receptor beta chains given below trace back to one sample, sequenced in a study of regulatory T cells in long-lasting Graves disease. The authors built TCR beta libraries using iRepertoire HTBI primers and Arm-PCR of CDR3 regions. TCRdb passed the multiplex PCR reads through MiXCR, listing each CDR3 protein once. The data contain 500,000 or so distinct CDR3 sequences, roughly 17% of them singletons. The time point denotes: newly diagnosed GD, antithyroid drugs for less than 3 months. PBMCs were the source of the RNA used for TCR sequencing. Separately, the same data were catalogued under a study of T cells in Graves' hyperthyroidism and ophthalmopathy.

Specimen: peripheral blood mononuclear cells (PBMCs), collected at new diagnosis, from a patient treated with antithyroid drugs. The receptors stem from a man aged 40-49 years with Graves disease.

The rearrangement uses TRBV20-1 and TRBJ2-1, with 7 bases identical to TRBD2. Trimming took 0 bases from V and 4 from J; bases not matched to a gene: 12. This CDR3 is built from 17 residues. Germline loops: CDR1 DFQATT, CDR2 SNEGSKA (reference sequence). The CDR3 protein is CSARDVWGGRAYNEQFF. The CDR3 DNA is TGCAGTGCTAGAGATGTTTGGGGCGGGAGAGCATACAATGAGCAGTTCTTC.

The rearrangement uses TRBV6-1 and TRBJ1-4, with D unclear. The CDR3 contains 16 residues. Trimming took 6 bases from V and 0 from J, leaving 14 bases between them. Per the germline V gene, CDR1 is MNHNS and CDR2 is SASEGT. The CDR3 nucleotides are TGTGCCAGCAGCACACTGAAGGGAGCAACTAATGAAAAACTGTTTTTT. Its protein is CASSTLKGATNEKLFF.

The chain is built from TRBV4-1 and TRBJ2-7; the D gene is possibly TRBD1 (6 bases). CDR1 is MGHRA, CDR2 YSYEKL, per germline. V lost 1 base to trimming and J lost 2 bases, with 12 bases between them. There are 15 residues in the CDR3. CDR3 loop: CASSQGRQATYEQYF. The CDR3 nucleotides read TGCGCCAGCAGCCAAGGGAGACAGGCGACCTACGAGCAGTACTTC.

This clonotype has only a few counts. The chain couples TRBV7-9 to TRBJ2-2, with D unresolved. Germline V CDR1 and CDR2: SEHNR, FQNEAQ (reference sequence). CDR3 length: 13 residues. V lost 2 bases, J lost 4 bases, and 5 bases lay in between. CDR3 sequence: CASSLLVTGELFF. DNA of the CDR3: TGTGCCAGCAGCTTACTGGTCACCGGGGAGCTGTTTTTT.

This clonotype came up many times. This chain joins TRBV6-5 and TRBJ2-7; D remains unclear. The V gene lost 2 bases and the J gene lost 4 bases, with 9 bases spanning the gap. The CDR3 is 13 amino acids. The germline V gene encodes CDR1 MNHEY and CDR2 SVGAGI. The CDR3 protein is CASSYNDGYEQYF. The CDR3 nucleotides read TGTGCCAGCAGTTACAACGACGGATACGAGCAGTACTTC.

Many counts were recorded for this clonotype. The chain carries TRBV20-1 and TRBJ2-5; 10 bases are a match to TRBD2. The CDR3 is 15 amino acids. The V and J ends lost 6 bases and 5 bases, in that order; junction bases with no gene match: 12. In germline, CDR1 is DFQATT, CDR2 SNEGSKA (reference sequence). CDR3 loop: CSARTSGRGVETQYF. CDR3 coding DNA: TGCAGTGCGCGGACTAGCGGTCGTGGTGTGGAGACCCAGTACTTC.

This clonotype was counted many times. The chain joins TRBV28 to TRBJ2-1, with D possibly being TRBD1 or TRBD2 (5 bases each). Trimming took off 3 bases at V and 2 bases at J, with 8 bases between the two ends. Germline V gene sequence: CDR1 MDHEN, CDR2 SYDVKM. This CDR3 region has 14 residues. The CDR3 is CASSFPGPYNEQFF. In DNA, the CDR3 is TGTGCCAGCAGTTTCCCGGGACCCTACAATGAGCAGTTCTTC.

On this clonotype: One base away lies a much larger clone, so this may be a sequencing read error. This chain connects TRBV6-2 or TRBV6-3 to TRBJ2-1; D might be TRBD1 (7 bases). The CDR3 has 14 residues. Germline V gene data show CDR1 as MNHEY and CDR2 as SVGEGT. DNA for the CDR3: TGTGTCAGCAGTTACCAGGGGGGTCACAATGAGCAGTTCTTC. This encodes CVSSYQGGHNEQFF.

This clonotype was seen many times. This chain uses TRBV3-1 with TRBJ2-7; TRBD2 matches at 7 bases. The length of the CDR3 is 15 residues. Germline CDR1 is LGHDT and CDR2 is YNNKEL (reference sequence). Unmatched junction bases numbered 7, after V lost 5 bases and J lost 0 bases. For the CDR3, the DNA is TGTGCCAGCAGCGGGGAGGGACGTTCCTCCTACGAGCAGTACTTC. Translating it yields CASSGEGRSSYEQYF.

V usage is TRBV3-1 and J usage is TRBJ2-1, with 13 bases fitting TRBD2. This CDR3 is built from 15 residues. Germline V CDR1 and CDR2: LGHDT, YNNKEL (reference sequence). The V segment lost 4 bases and the J segment 10 bases; nucleotides outside the gene matches: 7. DNA for the CDR3: TGTGCCAGCAGCCTCGGGACTAGCGGGGTTAGGGAGCAGTTCTTC. Its translation: CASSLGTSGVREQFF.

V gene TRBV6-1 combines with J gene TRBJ2-5; a possible D gene is TRBD1 (6 bases). The CDR3 length is 15 residues. V lost 6 bases, J lost 4 bases, and 18 bases lay in between. Germline lookup yields CDR1 MNHNS and CDR2 SASEGT. The CDR3 DNA reads TGTGCCAGCAGCCGCCCGGGGACATTCCGAGAGACCCAGTACTTC. Protein sequence: CASSRPGTFRETQYF.

This clonotype was seen more than once but under ten times. The V gene is TRBV6-2 or TRBV6-3, the J gene TRBJ2-5; 10 bases map to TRBD1. This CDR3 has 14 residues. CDR1 and CDR2 (germline): MNHEY, SVGEGT. Trimming cost V 4 bases and J 5 bases; bases outside gene matches: 4. DNA for the CDR3: TGTGCCAGCAGTTTGACAGGGGGCATGGAGACCCAGTACTTC. It translates to CASSLTGGMETQYF.

This clonotype was detected a few times. The chain employs TRBV4-2 and TRBJ2-7; tentatively, D is TRBD1 (7 bases). CDR1 and CDR2 from the germline V gene are LGHNA and YNFKEQ. The CDR3 contains 18 residues. Between the trimmed V and J ends, which lost 4 bases and 3 bases, there was a span of 25 bases. The CDR3, as DNA: TGTGCCAGCAGCCCCCGACAGGGAGGAGGGACAATGATCTACGAGCAGTACTTC. Its protein is CASSPRQGGGTMIYEQYF.

This clonotype was seen a few times. V usage is TRBV2 and J usage is TRBJ2-1; D is ambiguous. The CDR3 runs 13 residues. V was shortened by 4 bases and J by 7 bases, with 11 bases between the two germline ends. Germline CDR1 reads SNHLY; CDR2 reads FYNNEI. The DNA for the CDR3 is TGTGCCAGCAGTGGTTTGGTGGCGAATGAGCAGTTCTTC. Translation: CASSGLVANEQFF.

Note on this clonotype: It may be a read error: a sequence one base away is much more abundant. J is TRBJ2-3 and V is TRBV27; TRBD2 agrees at 11 bases. The ends lost 5 bases at V and 4 bases at J; junction bases unmatched: 11. The germline V gene has CDR1 MNHEY and CDR2 SMNVEV (reference sequence). The CDR3 covers 17 residues. CDR3 nucleotides: TGTGCCAGCAGTGATTTAGCGGGAGGGCCCTCGGCAGATACGCAGTATTTT. Translated, it gives CASSDLAGGPSADTQYF.

This clonotype was recorded many times. This sequence joins TRBV20-1 and TRBJ2-3, with D perhaps TRBD2 (6 bases). Germline CDR1 reads DFQATT; CDR2 reads SNEGSKA (reference sequence). This CDR3 has 15 residues. V dropped 0 bases and J dropped 3 bases, with 13 bases sitting between them. CDR3 DNA: TGCAGTGCTAGAGATTCGGCTAGCGTGACAGATACGCAGTATTTT. This encodes CSARDSASVTDTQYF.

This clonotype was observed many times. This chain links TRBV28 with TRBJ2-2, with TRBD2 matching 9 bases. Germline V gene data show CDR1 as MDHEN and CDR2 as SYDVKM. V was clipped by 1 base and J by 4 bases; unmatched bases: 7. The CDR3 loop spans 17 amino acids. CDR3: CASSLSGLAIGTGELFF. Here the CDR3 DNA reads TGTGCCAGCAGTTTATCAGGACTAGCGATTGGCACCGGGGAGCTGTTTTTT.

Here the CDR3 reads CASSQGGPAEQFF. Here the CDR3 DNA reads TGCGCCAGCAGCCAAGGGGGCCCGGCGGAGCAGTTCTTC. The V gene is TRBV4-1, the J gene TRBJ2-1, with a possible D match to TRBD1 (5 bases). CDR1 is MGHRA and CDR2 is YSYEKL in the germline V gene. Trimming took 1 base from V and 10 from J, leaving 11 bases between them. The CDR3 is 13 residues long.

There are many counts of this clonotype. V is TRBV2 and J is TRBJ2-7; possible D gene TRBD1, 6 bases. The germline V gene has CDR1 SNHLY and CDR2 FYNNEI. This CDR3 is built from 14 residues. The V gene lost 2 bases and the J gene lost 4 bases, with 12 bases spanning the gap. CDR3 residues: CASSEQGKRYEQYF. The CDR3 DNA is TGTGCCAGCAGTGAACAGGGGAAACGTTACGAGCAGTACTTC.

This clonotype appeared a few times. The rearrangement joins TRBV6-5 to TRBJ2-7; 7 bases agree with TRBD2. CDR1 and CDR2 (germline): MNHEY, SVGAGI. J was trimmed by 1 base and V by 0 bases; bases with no gene match: 9. This CDR3 is 17 amino acids long. The CDR3 sequence: CASSYSSETSRSYEQYF. For the CDR3, the DNA is TGTGCCAGCAGTTACTCCTCCGAGACTAGCCGATCCTACGAGCAGTACTTC.

The table lists this clonotype with many counts. The gene calls are TRBV7-2 and TRBJ1-2; 12 bases map to TRBD1. V was clipped by 5 bases and J by 7 bases; unmatched bases: 8. The CDR3 is 15 residues long. Germline CDR1 reads SGHTA; CDR2 reads FQGNSA. DNA of the CDR3: TGTGCCAGCAGCCCAGGGACAGGGGGCAGGTTTGGCTACACCTTC. It translates to CASSPGTGGRFGYTF.

This clonotype showed up many times. The chain carries TRBV7-9 and TRBJ1-1, with a possible D match to TRBD1 (6 bases). Germline V CDR1 and CDR2: SEHNR, FQNEAQ (reference sequence). Trimming shortened V by 2 bases and J by 4 bases, and 11 bases separated the two germline ends. There are 14 residues in the CDR3. The CDR3: CASSLSDSGTEAFF. In nucleotides, the CDR3 is TGTGCCAGCAGCTTATCGGACAGCGGCACTGAAGCTTTCTTT.

This clonotype was detected a few times. The chain is built from TRBV10-3 and TRBJ2-1; TRBD1 matches at 7 bases. The CDR3 runs 16 residues. J lost 3 bases, V lost 0 bases, and 5 bases had no gene match. Germline CDR1 ENHRY, CDR2 SYGVKD. CDR3 sequence (DNA): TGTGCCATCAGTGAGTCGACGGGACAGCACTACAATGAGCAGTTCTTC. Encoded protein: CAISESTGQHYNEQFF.

This clonotype was recorded many times. The chain combines TRBV20-1 with TRBJ2-7, with 7 bases matching TRBD1. This CDR3 comprises 13 residues. Germline V CDR1 and CDR2: DFQATT, SNEGSKA (reference sequence). The V and J ends lost 7 bases and 3 bases, in that order; junction bases with no gene match: 9. In DNA, the CDR3 is TGCAGTGTTTCGACAGGGAAGGGCTACGAGCAGTACTTC. This codes for CSVSTGKGYEQYF.

This chain joins TRBV19 and TRBJ2-1, with 8 bases aligning to TRBD1. The CDR3 has 14 amino acids. Germline CDR1 reads LNHDA; CDR2 reads SQIVND (reference sequence). The junction had 2 bases not matched to a gene; V was cut back by 1 base and J by 6 bases. The CDR3: CASSIVGTGNEQFF. CDR3 DNA sequence: TGTGCCAGTAGTATAGTAGGGACAGGCAATGAGCAGTTCTTC.